Below are 26 T cell receptor beta chains sequenced from a single sample in a study of T cells in Graves' hyperthyroidism and ophthalmopathy. Amplification targeted TCR beta CDR3 regions from RNA transcripts. The HTBI primer set drove a first-round RT-PCR of the TCR CDR3. TCRdb recomputed calls from the multiplex PCR reads with MiXCR, one row per CDR3 protein. The table includes about 300,000 distinct CDR3 sequences, roughly 18% detected once. Sequencing was done on a sample of blood. Receptor source: a man in his fifties or sixties with Graves' ophthalmopathy.

The J gene is TRBJ1-4, the V gene TRBV4-2; 7 nucleotides agree with TRBD1. CDR3 size: 17 residues. J gave up 0 bases and V 4 bases, and 8 bases lay outside the gene matches. Germline lookup yields CDR1 LGHNA and CDR2 YNFKEQ. Written as DNA, the CDR3 is TGTGCCAGCAGCCCAAGACAGGGTGGGGCAACTAATGAAAAACTGTTTTTT. It encodes CASSPRQGGATNEKLFF.

This clonotype was counted at least ten times. The J gene is TRBJ2-1, the V gene TRBV20-1; tentative D call: TRBD2 (5 bases). Germline-derived CDR1 and CDR2 are DFQATT and SNEGSKA (reference sequence). Trimming left V 0 bases short and J 2 bases short, with 20 bases between. This CDR3 contains 18 residues. In DNA form, the CDR3 reads TGCAGTGCTAGAGATTGGGAGAGCGAAACGGGCGCCTACAATGAGCAGTTCTTC. Encoded protein: CSARDWESETGAYNEQFF.

This clonotype has just a few counts. The chain combines TRBV28 with TRBJ2-7; 9 bases are shared with TRBD2. The germline gives CDR1 MDHEN, CDR2 SYDVKM. The J segment lost 2 bases and the V segment lost 2 bases, leaving 4 bases of the junction unmatched. The CDR3 sequence is 15 residues long. The CDR3 bases are TGTGCCAGCAGTTTAATCGGGACTAGCACCTACGAGCAGTACTTC. This gives the protein CASSLIGTSTYEQYF.

This clonotype has a handful of counts. The rearrangement links TRBV10-3 to TRBJ2-7, with a possible D match to TRBD2 (7 bases). Trimming cost V 6 bases and J 4 bases, with 16 bases left between them. The CDR3 is made up of 14 amino acids. From germline, CDR1 is ENHRY and CDR2 SYGVKD. The CDR3, as DNA: TGTGCCATCAGCCAAGGGGGGGGGAGATACGAGCAGTACTTC. It is translated as CAISQGGGRYEQYF.

This rearrangement joins TRBV6-1 to TRBJ2-5, with 7 nucleotides matching TRBD1. Germline V gives CDR1 MNHNS, CDR2 SASEGT. CDR3 size: 14 residues. V trimming: 6 bases; J trimming: 2 bases; junction bases outside the gene matches: 6. The CDR3 is CASRIGTAQETQYF. CDR3 DNA sequence: TGTGCCAGCAGGATAGGGACAGCTCAAGAGACCCAGTACTTC.

This clonotype was seen at least ten times. V gene TRBV3-1 combines with J gene TRBJ1-2; D is undetermined. The germline V gene has CDR1 LGHDT and CDR2 YNNKEL (reference sequence). Trimming removed 1 base at V and 8 bases at J, with 11 bases between. The CDR3 has 13 amino acids. The CDR3 loop is CASSQVEGGGYTF. CDR3 bases: TGTGCCAGCAGCCAAGTCGAGGGAGGCGGCTACACCTTC.

This clonotype occurred many times. This chain joins TRBV28 and TRBJ2-2, with a tentative D call TRBD2 (5 bases). The ends were cut back, 3 bases at V and 4 bases at J, with 15 bases in the middle. The CDR3 is made up of 16 amino acids. CDR1 and CDR2 (germline): MDHEN, SYDVKM. CDR3 DNA sequence: TGTGCCAGCAGTTTTAAAGCGGAAGTACTCACCGGGGAGCTGTTTTTT. Translating it yields CASSFKAEVLTGELFF.

The chain is built from TRBV18 and TRBJ2-7, with D possibly TRBD2 on 5 matching bases. Trimming stripped 0 bases from V and 3 bases from J, with 9 bases between. CDR3 length: 14 residues. CDR1 KGHSH and CDR2 LQKENI come from the germline V gene. The CDR3 spells CASSPPSGVYEQYF. CDR3 in DNA: TGTGCCAGCTCACCACCGTCCGGGGTCTACGAGCAGTACTTC.

The V gene is TRBV10-3, the J gene TRBJ1-1, with D maybe TRBD1 (5 bases). The CDR3 is made up of 15 amino acids. Trimming left V 3 bases short and J 0 bases short, with 11 bases between. Germline CDR1 ENHRY, CDR2 SYGVKD. CDR3 region: CAISDWGTLNTEAFF. CDR3 coding DNA: TGTGCCATCAGTGATTGGGGGACCTTGAACACTGAAGCTTTCTTT.

This clonotype appeared a few times. This chain uses TRBV9 with TRBJ2-2; D unresolved. Germline-derived CDR1 and CDR2 are SGDLS and YYNGEE. This CDR3 region has 16 residues. V was clipped by 2 bases and J by 6 bases, with 17 bases between them. CDR3 residues: CASSVQTSPLPGELFF. The DNA for the CDR3 is TGTGCCAGCAGCGTCCAGACAAGCCCCTTACCCGGGGAGCTGTTTTTT.

The chain couples TRBV5-1 to TRBJ2-7; D unresolved. Trimming took 0 bases from V and 4 from J, leaving 17 bases between them. This CDR3 has 16 amino acids. The V gene's germline CDR1 is SGHRS and CDR2 YFSETQ. In nucleotides, the CDR3 is TGCGCCAGCAGCTTGGGCCCGTTATTGAACGAATACGAGCAGTACTTC. It codes for CASSLGPLLNEYEQYF.

This clonotype appeared once. The rearrangement uses TRBV4-1 and TRBJ1-2; D unresolved. V shed 1 base and J shed 0 bases, with 12 bases lying between them. CDR1 MGHRA and CDR2 YSYEKL come from the germline V gene. This CDR3 is 16 amino acids long. The CDR3 DNA reads TGCGCCAGCAGCCAAGTAGGGAATCGAGCTAACTATGGCTACACCTTC. Translated, it gives CASSQVGNRANYGYTF.

This clonotype appeared many times. This chain links TRBV28 with TRBJ1-1; a weak D match, TRBD1 (5 bases). Deletions cut 11 bases from V and 0 bases from J, with 16 bases between. Germline V lookup: CDR1 MDHEN, CDR2 SYDVKM. The CDR3 totals 14 residues. The CDR3 is CASRQSSMNTEAFF. The CDR3 DNA reads TGTGCCTCGCGACAGTCCTCCATGAACACTGAAGCTTTCTTT.

This clonotype was seen at least ten times. The chain uses TRBV11-2 and TRBJ2-3, with D possibly TRBD1 on 6 matching bases. This CDR3 is 14 amino acids long. Germline V gives CDR1 SGHAT, CDR2 FQNNGV. Trimming took off 6 bases at V and 6 bases at J, with 16 bases between the two ends. This CDR3 is CASRKTGSQDTQYF. As DNA, the CDR3 is TGTGCCAGCAGGAAAACAGGGTCCCAGGATACGCAGTATTTT.

This clonotype was seen repeatedly, ten times or more. In nucleotides, the CDR3 is TGTGCCAGCAGCCAAGGGCCCGGTCCGACGGAAAAACTGTTTTTT. This codes for CASSQGPGPTEKLFF. The chain links TRBV3-1 to TRBJ1-4; unclear D gene. V lost 1 base and J 8 bases, leaving 14 bases between the germline ends. Germline assignment: CDR1 LGHDT and CDR2 YNNKEL (reference sequence). The length of the CDR3 is 15 residues.

The sample holds many counts of this clonotype. The chain links TRBV9 to TRBJ2-7, with D possibly called TRBD1 or TRBD2 (6 bases each). Germline values: CDR1 SGDLS, CDR2 YYNGEE. The CDR3 totals 15 residues. Trimming cost V 2 bases and J 1 base, with 13 bases left between them. The CDR3 sequence: CASSVAGHGSYEQYF. CDR3 nucleotide sequence: TGTGCCAGCAGCGTCGCGGGACACGGGTCCTACGAGCAGTACTTC.

This clonotype was seen ten or more times. The chain carries TRBV7-3 and TRBJ1-2; D is undetermined. The CDR3 is made up of 13 amino acids. V was trimmed by 3 bases and J by 6 bases, leaving 11 bases between them. Germline V gene lookup returns CDR1 SGHTA and CDR2 FQGTGA. This CDR3 reads CASSFRGGDGYTF. DNA of the CDR3: TGTGCCAGCAGCTTTCGGGGAGGCGATGGCTACACCTTC.

The chain combines TRBV6-1 with TRBJ2-7, with D possibly matching TRBD2 (7 bases). V was clipped by 6 bases and J by 1 base, with 13 bases between them. Germline V gives CDR1 MNHNS, CDR2 SASEGT. The CDR3 is 14 amino acids. The CDR3 coding sequence is TGTGCCAGCAGCGACGGGGGGACATCCTACGAGCAGTACTTC. Translated, it gives CASSDGGTSYEQYF.

This clonotype was seen only a few times. The genes are TRBV11-2 and TRBJ2-1; 12 nucleotides agree with TRBD2. V lost 5 bases, J lost 11 bases, and 7 bases stayed unmatched. Germline lookup yields CDR1 SGHAT and CDR2 FQNNGV. This CDR3 region has 14 residues. The CDR3 DNA reads TGTGCCAGCAGCCTCGGACTAGCGGGATCCCAGCAGTTCTTC. Translating gives CASSLGLAGSQQFF.

This clonotype was seen a few times. The chain recombines TRBV19 with TRBJ2-1; 12 bases are a match to TRBD2. The V gene's germline CDR1 is LNHDA and CDR2 SQIVND (reference sequence). The CDR3 is 19 amino acids. V shed 3 bases and J 10 bases; nucleotides not matched to a gene: 19. As DNA, the CDR3 is TGTGCCAGTAGTATCCGGGACAGATCTAGCGGGAGGGGCGGATGGGAGCAGTTCTTC. Its translation is CASSIRDRSSGRGGWEQFF.

In its sample, this clonotype was seen many times. V usage is TRBV15 and J usage is TRBJ2-1; TRBD2 matches 16 bases. J gave up 4 bases and V 5 bases, and 5 bases lay outside the gene matches. Germline V gene lookup returns CDR1 LNHNV and CDR2 YYDKDF (reference sequence). The CDR3 extends over 17 amino acids. CDR3 loop: CATSGTSGRAPYNEQFF. Here the CDR3 DNA reads TGTGCCACCAGCGGGACTAGCGGGAGGGCCCCGTACAATGAGCAGTTCTTC.

In nucleotides, the CDR3 is TGTGCCAGCAGTGAATATCGAGGGGGGCAAACTGGGGCCAACGTCCTGACTTTC. This translates into CASSEYRGGQTGANVLTF. The V gene is TRBV25-1, the J gene TRBJ2-6; D possibly matches TRBD1 or TRBD2 (6 bases each). The V and J ends lost 0 bases and 2 bases respectively, with 14 bases between them. The germline gives CDR1 MGHDK, CDR2 SYGVNS. This CDR3 comprises 18 residues. The entire variable domain, with the rest obtained from reference TRBV25-1 and TRBJ2-6, is as follows: EADIYQTPRYLVIGTGKKITLECSQTMGHDKMYWYQQDPGMELHLIHYSYGVNSTEKGDLSSESTVSRIRTEHFPLTLESARPSHTSQYLCASSEYRGGQTGANVLTFGAGSRLTVL.

This clonotype came up a few times. This chain joins TRBV6-1 and TRBJ2-4; 11 bases map to TRBD1. The CDR3 extends over 13 amino acids. V gave up 8 bases and J gave up 8 bases; unmatched junction bases: 5. The germline CDR1 and CDR2 sequences are MNHNS and SASEGT. Written as DNA, the CDR3 is TGTGCCAGCGGGGAGGGACAGGGGGACATTCAGTACTTC. Translation: CASGEGQGDIQYF.

This clonotype was recorded at least ten times. V is TRBV7-6 and J is TRBJ1-2, with no clear D. The V end lost 1 base, the J end lost 8 bases, and 11 bases lay between the germline ends. Germline CDR1 and CDR2: SGHVS and FNYEAQ. The CDR3 extends over 13 amino acids. CDR3 DNA: TGTGCCAGCAGCTTAGGGGCCTTGGACGGCTACACCTTC. Translated: CASSLGALDGYTF.

Notes on this clonotype: A much more abundant neighbour one base away suggests this may be a read error. The chain couples TRBV6-5 to TRBJ2-7, with D unresolved. The CDR3 extends over 13 amino acids. V was trimmed by 2 bases and J by 4 bases, leaving 9 bases between them. CDR1 MNHEY and CDR2 SVGAGI come from the germline V gene. CDR3 DNA sequence: TGTGCCAGCAGTTACCAGAGGTCATACGAGCAGTACTTC. Its translation: CASSYQRSYEQYF.

The genes are TRBV20-1 and TRBJ2-1; unclear D gene. V gave up 1 base and J gave up 8 bases, with 15 bases separating them. Germline assignment: CDR1 DFQATT and CDR2 SNEGSKA (reference sequence). The length of the CDR3 is 14 residues. The CDR3 sequence is CSARGPGDGDEQFF. For the CDR3, the DNA is TGCAGTGCTAGAGGCCCCGGAGATGGCGATGAGCAGTTCTTC.